This T cell receptor beta chain was sequenced for a study of blood T cells in healthy people across ages. General observations from the study: What prevented conclusive comparison of naive and antigen-experienced cells was that PBMCs were unsorted. With naive T cell percentage, TCR beta diversity showed a strong correlation.

Comments on this clonotype: The antigen remains unidentified. A read error may be the cause here, since a much bigger clone is one base away.

This CDR3 has 14 residues. In germline, CDR1 is DFQATT, CDR2 SNEGSKA (reference sequence). Combining a sample-barcoded 5' primer with a J-beta primer mix, a second PCR ran for roughly 6 to 11 cycles. Each cDNA molecule was tagged by a template-switch adaptor that had 12 random nucleotides. Using its own MiXCR run on the 5' RACE reads, TCRdb lists one record per CDR3 protein. The sample consists of about 670,000 distinct CDR3 sequences, more than 45% of them appearing once. The chain joins TRBV20-1 to TRBJ2-1; 7 bases are shared with TRBD1. The clonotype originates from a woman over 75 in good health. Sequences were obtained from blood. Here the CDR3 DNA reads TGCAGTGCTAGGAGAGGGGGCTCCCACAATGAGCAGTTCTTC. It codes for CSARRGGSHNEQFF.